What follows are 7 T cell receptor beta chains derived from one specimen sequenced in a study of Ad26.COV2.S vaccination and SARS-CoV-2 variants. Sequencing used immunoSEQ multiplex PCR; TCRdb keeps in-frame clones, though not all of them. Of a few hundred thousand clones in the sample, 70% to 90% were seen once. Treatment given: approximately 18 received Ad26.COV2.S at low or high dose, single or two shots; 5 received placebo; per-sample allocation not given. Sampling was performed 63 days after the first vaccine or placebo injection. The specimen comprised peripheral blood, sampled in a trial of Ad26.COV2.S vaccine versus placebo. The receptors derive from a person aged 18-60 years who received the Ad26.COV2.S COVID-19 vaccine or a placebo.

The chain uses TRBV14 and TRBJ2-5; a possible D gene is TRBD1 (6 bases). CDR3 length: 15 amino acids. Germline CDR1 reads SGHDN; CDR2 reads FVKESK. Trimming left V 0 bases short and J 5 bases short, with 13 bases between. CDR3 coding DNA: TGTGCCAGCAGCCAAGATAAAAGGGGGTGGGAGACCCAGTACTTC. It specifies CASSQDKRGWETQYF. Full variable domain (remainder filled in from reference TRBV14 and TRBJ2-5): EAGVTQFPSHSVIEKGQTVTLRCDPISGHDNLYWYRRVMGKEIKFLLHFVKESKQDESGMPNNRFLAERTGGTYSTLKVQPAELEDSGVYFCASSQDKRGWETQYFGPGTRLLVL.

CDR3: CASSEGVSGANVLTF. DNA for the CDR3: TGTGCCAGCAGTGAAGGTGTATCTGGGGCCAACGTCCTGACTTTC. The V call is TRBV6-1, the J call TRBJ2-6; no reliable D call. Germline loops: CDR1 MNHNS, CDR2 SASEGT. The CDR3 extends over 15 amino acids. Deletions cut 1 base from V and 1 base from J, with 5 bases between.

This clone was detected once. The chain carries TRBV5-4 and TRBJ2-7, with TRBD2 as a possible D gene (8 bases). This CDR3 is built from 15 residues. The V end lost 4 bases, the J end lost 6 bases, and 20 bases lay between the germline ends. Germline V lookup: CDR1 SGHNT, CDR2 YYREEE (reference sequence). CDR3: CASSPPGGRTGEQYF. The CDR3 DNA reads TGTGCCAGCAGCCCTCCAGGCGGGAGGACAGGCGAGCAGTACTTC.

This clone was seen only once. This chain links TRBV30 with TRBJ2-1; no reliable D call. Germline values: CDR1 GTSNPN, CDR2 SVGIG (reference sequence). The CDR3 consists of 12 residues. Trimming shortened V by 4 bases and J by 6 bases, and 10 bases separated the two germline ends. The CDR3 spells CAWTPNSNEQFF. The CDR3 nucleotides read TGTGCCTGGACCCCCAACAGCAATGAGCAGTTCTTC.

The CDR3 here is CASSEDPPRVIEQFF. CDR3 DNA sequence: TGTGCCAGCAGTGAAGACCCCCCGAGGGTGATTGAGCAGTTCTTC. The chain links TRBV6-1 to TRBJ2-1, with D possibly matching TRBD2 (5 bases). V lost 1 base, J lost 9 bases, and 16 bases lay in between. The CDR3 consists of 15 residues. Per germline, CDR1 MNHNS and CDR2 SASEGT.

This sequence joins TRBV11-2 and TRBJ2-3, with 7 bases matching TRBD2. Trimming at V came to 1 base and at J to 3 bases, leaving 10 bases not matched to a gene. The CDR3 covers 17 residues. Germline CDR1 is SGHAT and CDR2 is FQNNGV. CDR3: CASSLAAGVSPTDTQYF. The CDR3, as DNA: TGTGCCAGCAGCTTAGCGGCGGGGGTTTCCCCGACAGATACGCAGTATTTT.

V gene TRBV12-3 or TRBV12-4 combines with J gene TRBJ2-1; 7 nucleotides agree with TRBD2. Germline trimming cut 6 bases from V and 4 bases from J; bases unmatched to any gene: 3. This CDR3 is 13 amino acids long. The CDR3: CASSQREYNEQFF. CDR3 sequence (DNA): TGTGCCAGCAGCCAGCGGGAATACAATGAGCAGTTCTTC.